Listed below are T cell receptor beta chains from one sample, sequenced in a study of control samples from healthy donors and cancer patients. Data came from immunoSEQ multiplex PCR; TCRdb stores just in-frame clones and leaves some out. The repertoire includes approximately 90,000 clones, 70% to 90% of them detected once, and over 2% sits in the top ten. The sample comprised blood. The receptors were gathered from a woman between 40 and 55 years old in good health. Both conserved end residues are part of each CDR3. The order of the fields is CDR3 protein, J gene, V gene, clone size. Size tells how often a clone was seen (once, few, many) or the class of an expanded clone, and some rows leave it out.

CDR3aa: CSASLGGIDTEAFF
j_gene: TRBJ1-1
v_gene: TRBV20-1
abundance: .

CDR3aa: CASRQTGKRGYGYTF
j_gene: TRBJ1-2
v_gene: TRBV5-8
abundance: .

CDR3aa: CASSSQLEYGYTF
j_gene: TRBJ1-2
v_gene: TRBV28
abundance: .

CDR3aa: CASSVVEADTEAFF
j_gene: TRBJ1-1
v_gene: TRBV9
abundance: .

CDR3aa: CASSVGVAGTDTQYF
j_gene: TRBJ2-3
v_gene: TRBV9
abundance: .

CDR3aa: CASSLWGGNYEQYF
j_gene: TRBJ2-7
v_gene: TRBV27
abundance: .

CDR3aa: CASSQLSGTLTQETQYF
j_gene: TRBJ2-5
v_gene: TRBV3-1/TRBV3-2
abundance: .

CDR3aa: CAISQPDRGNTIYF
j_gene: TRBJ1-3
v_gene: TRBV10-3
abundance: .

CDR3aa: CASSRGGNTGELFF
j_gene: TRBJ2-2
v_gene: TRBV2
abundance: once

CDR3aa: CATSAGAGANVLTF
j_gene: TRBJ2-6
v_gene: TRBV10-3
abundance: .

CDR3aa: CASRAGRLGNQPQHF
j_gene: TRBJ1-5
v_gene: TRBV6-5
abundance: few

CDR3aa: CASSSTGGSSYEQYF
j_gene: TRBJ2-7
v_gene: TRBV7-8
abundance: .

CDR3aa: CASSITGLGGYTF
j_gene: TRBJ1-2
v_gene: TRBV5-1
abundance: .

CDR3aa: CARGQGDGTESFFQPQHF
j_gene: TRBJ1-5
v_gene: TRBV10-1
abundance: .

CDR3aa: CAWSVGVYEQYF
j_gene: TRBJ2-7
v_gene: TRBV30
abundance: .

CDR3aa: CASRTQGWGETQYF
j_gene: TRBJ2-5
v_gene: TRBV6-5
abundance: .

CDR3aa: CASRQGDATNEKLFF
j_gene: TRBJ1-4
v_gene: TRBV2
abundance: .

CDR3aa: CASSYTQDSGLTNQPQHF
j_gene: TRBJ1-5
v_gene: TRBV6-2/TRBV6-3
abundance: .

CDR3aa: CASGVGANYGYTF
j_gene: TRBJ1-2
v_gene: TRBV30
abundance: .

CDR3aa: CASSSKLESEAFF
j_gene: TRBJ1-1
v_gene: TRBV7-3
abundance: .

CDR3aa: CASSETSRLAGTANTGELFF
j_gene: TRBJ2-2
v_gene: TRBV6-1
abundance: .

CDR3aa: CASSERQVNSPLHF
j_gene: TRBJ1-6
v_gene: TRBV2
abundance: .

CDR3aa: CASSSGTSYEQYF
j_gene: TRBJ2-7
v_gene: TRBV6-2/TRBV6-3
abundance: .

CDR3aa: CSVGLDAGIYYGYTF
j_gene: TRBJ1-2
v_gene: TRBV29-1
abundance: .

CDR3aa: CASSLGRRRPYGYTF
j_gene: TRBJ1-2
v_gene: TRBV7-8
abundance: .

CDR3aa: CASSESRSQGGNPEAFF
j_gene: TRBJ1-1
v_gene: TRBV25-1
abundance: .

CDR3aa: CASSIVWTGGQPQHF
j_gene: TRBJ1-5
v_gene: TRBV19
abundance: .

CDR3aa: CASSFKASQGFQYF
j_gene: TRBJ2-4
v_gene: TRBV5-6
abundance: .

CDR3aa: CASGFSVRGYEQYF
j_gene: TRBJ2-7
v_gene: TRBV12-5
abundance: .

CDR3aa: CASARGTTDTQYF
j_gene: TRBJ2-3
v_gene: TRBV6-6
abundance: .

CDR3aa: CASSPEGNGYYGYTF
j_gene: TRBJ1-2
v_gene: TRBV18
abundance: .

CDR3aa: CASSYSPVRGYTF
j_gene: TRBJ1-2
v_gene: TRBV6-5
abundance: once

CDR3aa: CASSQGTGLTGELFF
j_gene: TRBJ2-2
v_gene: TRBV13
abundance: .

CDR3aa: CASSFGGGNTEAFF
j_gene: TRBJ1-1
v_gene: TRBV11-3
abundance: .

CDR3aa: CASSYRSGGPYEQYF
j_gene: TRBJ2-7
v_gene: TRBV27
abundance: .

CDR3aa: CATSGTSGGAAEQYF
j_gene: TRBJ2-7
v_gene: TRBV15
abundance: .

CDR3aa: CASSLSRGTEAFF
j_gene: TRBJ1-1
v_gene: TRBV11-3
abundance: .

CDR3aa: CASGGRSPLHF
j_gene: TRBJ1-6
v_gene: TRBV2
abundance: .

CDR3aa: CASRLGREGYGYTF
j_gene: TRBJ1-2
v_gene: TRBV2
abundance: .

CDR3aa: CASSYGGGSFREQYF
j_gene: TRBJ2-7
v_gene: TRBV6-5
abundance: .

CDR3aa: CASSKQVDTQYF
j_gene: TRBJ2-3
v_gene: TRBV13
abundance: .

CDR3aa: CASRVSSNEKLFF
j_gene: TRBJ1-4
v_gene: TRBV2
abundance: once

CDR3aa: CASSNTGSYEQYF
j_gene: TRBJ2-7
v_gene: TRBV6-5
abundance: .

CDR3aa: CASSIVERDEQFF
j_gene: TRBJ2-1
v_gene: TRBV19
abundance: .

CDR3aa: CASTPGQGRSPLHF
j_gene: TRBJ1-6
v_gene: TRBV6-2/TRBV6-3
abundance: few

CDR3aa: CASSLRAVTEAFF
j_gene: TRBJ1-1
v_gene: TRBV5-8
abundance: .

CDR3aa: CASSPTGAATEAFF
j_gene: TRBJ1-1
v_gene: TRBV6-2/TRBV6-3
abundance: .

CDR3aa: CASSLASGGTDTQYF
j_gene: TRBJ2-3
v_gene: TRBV5-1
abundance: .

CDR3aa: CATSDQGPYGYTF
j_gene: TRBJ1-2
v_gene: TRBV24-1
abundance: .

CDR3aa: CSVDGQGAGYGYTF
j_gene: TRBJ1-2
v_gene: TRBV29-1
abundance: .

CDR3aa: CATSGLTGNTGELFF
j_gene: TRBJ2-2
v_gene: TRBV24-1
abundance: .

CDR3aa: CASSVNREGTEAFF
j_gene: TRBJ1-1
v_gene: TRBV10-1
abundance: .

CDR3aa: CASSGDRAGQYF
j_gene: TRBJ2-7
v_gene: TRBV2
abundance: .

CDR3aa: CASSQDGGFGQPQHF
j_gene: TRBJ1-5
v_gene: TRBV4-2
abundance: .

CDR3aa: CASSHYWGFSGTDTQYF
j_gene: TRBJ2-3
v_gene: TRBV4-3
abundance: few

CDR3aa: CASSLGGADTQYF
j_gene: TRBJ2-3
v_gene: TRBV12-3/TRBV12-4
abundance: .

CDR3aa: CASSRSATGTDTQYF
j_gene: TRBJ2-3
v_gene: TRBV6-4
abundance: .

CDR3aa: CASSLLTAQVNTEAFF
j_gene: TRBJ1-1
v_gene: TRBV7-9
abundance: once

CDR3aa: CASSQETDTQYF
j_gene: TRBJ2-3
v_gene: TRBV4-1
abundance: .

CDR3aa: CASTASWPVVGYTF
j_gene: TRBJ1-2
v_gene: TRBV2
abundance: .